Below, 25 T cell receptor beta chains from the same sample are listed, as sequenced in a study of PD-L1 blockade in urothelial cancer. Sample time point: peripheral blood 6 weeks after treatment start. Method: immunoSEQ multiplex PCR; TCRdb's copy keeps in-frame clones and lacks some. This repertoire shows 20,000 to 25,000 clones, roughly 84% found once; its top ten account for more than 1.5%. Sequenced here: PBMCs, sampled around atezolizumab (anti-PD-L1) treatment. The source of these receptors is a man aged 65 to 85 with urothelial cancer.

The rearrangement uses TRBV6-6 and TRBJ2-3, with D unclear. The V end was cut by 7 bases, the J end by 2 bases, with 13 bases between. The germline V gene encodes CDR1 MNHNY and CDR2 SVGAGI (reference sequence). The CDR3 has 14 residues. CDR3 in DNA: TGTGCCAGCAAGTGGCAGCGACTCACAGATACGCAGTATTTT. Translated: CASKWQRLTDTQYF.

The rearrangement links TRBV7-9 to TRBJ1-2; no clear D. Trimming shortened V by 2 bases and J by 0 bases, and 7 bases separated the two germline ends. This CDR3 has 14 amino acids. Germline values: CDR1 SEHNR, CDR2 FQNEAQ (reference sequence). The CDR3 DNA sequence: TGTGCCAGCAGCTTACCGGTGACTAACTATGGCTACACCTTC. It encodes CASSLPVTNYGYTF.

This clone was observed once. The chain combines TRBV7-8 with TRBJ2-7, with D hard to call. CDR1 and CDR2 from the germline V gene are SGHVS and FQNEAQ. The CDR3 is 13 amino acids. V lost 5 bases and J lost 1, with 9 bases in between. CDR3 sequence reads: CASSPSRSYEQYF. The CDR3 coding sequence is TGTGCCAGCAGCCCCTCGAGGTCCTACGAGCAGTACTTC.

The chain is built from TRBV27 and TRBJ1-1; 8 bases are a match to TRBD1. The length of the CDR3 is 13 residues. V shed 3 bases, J shed 4 bases, and the junction held 1 base outside the gene matches. Germline V gives CDR1 MNHEY, CDR2 SMNVEV (reference sequence). DNA for the CDR3: TGTGCCAGCAGTTTTCAGGGGGCCACTGAAGCTTTCTTT. It yields the protein CASSFQGATEAFF.

The V gene is TRBV7-9, the J gene TRBJ2-3, with a weak D call TRBD1 (5 bases). Between the trimmed V and J ends, which lost 3 bases and 2 bases, there was a span of 12 bases. The CDR3 extends over 15 amino acids. Looked up from germline, CDR1 is SEHNR and CDR2 is FQNEAQ (reference sequence). CDR3 DNA sequence: TGTGCCAGCAGCTTCTTACAGGACCCCACAGATACGCAGTATTTT. Its protein is CASSFLQDPTDTQYF.

The chain uses TRBV5-4 and TRBJ2-7, with 8 bases that match TRBD1. The CDR3 is 15 amino acids. V trimming: 4 bases; J trimming: 2 bases; junction bases outside the gene matches: 8. Germline CDR1 SGHNT, CDR2 YYREEE (reference sequence). The CDR3 DNA reads TGTGCCAGCAGCCGTCGACAGGGGCGCCCCTACGAGCAGTACTTC. Amino acid sequence: CASSRRQGRPYEQYF.

This clone occurred a few times. This rearrangement joins TRBV30 to TRBJ1-1; D gene unclear. The germline CDR1 and CDR2 sequences are GTSNPN and SVGIG (reference sequence). The CDR3 extends over 12 amino acids. Trimming left V 4 bases short and J 1 base short, with 7 bases between. This chain's CDR3 is CAWIRGNTEAFF. DNA for the CDR3: TGTGCCTGGATACGGGGGAACACTGAAGCTTTCTTT.

The chain employs TRBV6-6 and TRBJ2-1, with 11 bases aligning to TRBD2. This CDR3 has 16 amino acids. Germline V gene sequence: CDR1 MNHNY, CDR2 SVGAGI (reference sequence). V trimming: 5 bases; J trimming: 1 base; junction bases outside the gene matches: 4. The CDR3 DNA reads as TGTGCCAGCAGTCGCCTAGCGGGAGGTTCCTACAATGAGCAGTTCTTC. This codes for CASSRLAGGSYNEQFF.

The CDR3 coding sequence is TGTGCCAGCAGTTACAGTAGCGGGATGCCTCAGTTCTTC. Translating it yields CASSYSSGMPQFF. The genes are TRBV6-6 and TRBJ2-1, with 8 positions matching TRBD2. Germline CDR1 and CDR2: MNHNY and SVGAGI (reference sequence). V lost 2 bases to trimming and J lost 13 bases; unmatched junction nucleotides: 7. The CDR3 consists of 13 residues.

The chain links TRBV6-5 to TRBJ2-7; TRBD1 aligns across 9 bases. The V and J ends lost 2 bases and 3 bases, in that order; junction bases with no gene match: 5. The CDR3 covers 15 residues. Per germline, CDR1 MNHEY and CDR2 SVGAGI. The DNA for the CDR3 is TGTGCCAGCAGTTACCGGGACAGGGAAAACTACGAGCAGTACTTC. This codes for CASSYRDRENYEQYF.

This clone was detected once. The chain uses TRBV5-1 and TRBJ2-5; D possibly corresponds to TRBD2 (8 bases). CDR1 is SGHRS and CDR2 is YFSETQ in the germline V gene. With 2 bases removed from V and 5 bases from J, the gap between germline ends came to 16 bases. The length of the CDR3 is 15 residues. The CDR3 DNA reads as TGCGCCAGCAGCTTAACGGGAGGGGGCAGGGAGACCCAGTACTTC. Translating gives CASSLTGGGRETQYF.

The chain recombines TRBV7-9 with TRBJ1-5; D is uncertain. Between the trimmed V and J ends, which lost 1 base and 5 bases, there was a span of 9 bases. The germline gives CDR1 SEHNR, CDR2 FQNEAQ (reference sequence). This CDR3 has 14 residues. In DNA form, the CDR3 reads TGTGCCAGCAGCTTAGATTTCGTCGATCAGCCCCAGCATTTT. Encoded protein: CASSLDFVDQPQHF.

The genes are TRBV4-1 and TRBJ1-3, with D perhaps matching TRBD1 (5 bases). The CDR3 runs to 15 residues. Germline V gene lookup returns CDR1 MGHRA and CDR2 YSYEKL. The V end was cut by 0 bases, the J end by 4 bases, with 10 bases between. The chain's CDR3 is CASSQDTQGGNTIYF. The CDR3 bases are TGCGCCAGCAGCCAAGATACCCAGGGAGGAAACACCATATATTTT.

The chain couples TRBV2 to TRBJ1-4, with 8 bases that match TRBD1. The CDR3 extends over 15 amino acids. J gave up 4 bases and V 5 bases, and 6 bases lay outside the gene matches. CDR1 SNHLY and CDR2 FYNNEI come from the germline V gene. CDR3 residues: CASSIDRGINEKLFF. CDR3 nucleotides: TGTGCCAGCAGTATCGACAGGGGAATTAATGAAAAACTGTTTTTT.

V usage is TRBV7-2 and J usage is TRBJ1-3; the D gene is possibly TRBD1 (5 bases). V was pared by 1 base and J by 2 bases, with 12 bases between. Germline V CDR1 and CDR2: SGHTA, FQGNSA. This CDR3 is built from 16 residues. CDR3 sequence (DNA): TGTGCCAGCAGCTTAGGTCCGGGCAGGGCTGGAAACACCATATATTTT. It specifies CASSLGPGRAGNTIYF.

This sequence joins TRBV19 and TRBJ2-1, with 10 bases matching TRBD2. The CDR3 runs to 15 residues. The junction had 11 bases not matched to a gene; V was cut back by 6 bases and J by 9 bases. CDR1 and CDR2 from the germline V gene are LNHDA and SQIVND (reference sequence). The DNA for the CDR3 is TGTGCCAGTAGCCCGGGAAGCGGGAGGGCCTCTGAGCAGTTCTTC. It yields the protein CASSPGSGRASEQFF.

The chain combines TRBV29-1 with TRBJ1-1; D call uncertain. The CDR3 contains 13 residues. V lost 1 base to trimming and J lost 1 base, with 7 bases between them. CDR1 is SQVTM, CDR2 ANQGSEA, per germline. The CDR3 bases are TGCAGCGTTGAAGGACTGGCGAACACTGAAGCTTTCTTT. Protein: CSVEGLANTEAFF. The variable domain in full, with the rest retrieved from reference TRBV29-1 and TRBJ1-1, is SAVISQKPSRDICQRGTSLTIQCQVDSQVTMMFWYRQQPGQSLTLIATANQGSEATYESGFVIDKFPISRPNLTFSTLTVSNMSPEDSSIYLCSVEGLANTEAFFGQGTRLTVV.

This chain joins TRBV9 and TRBJ2-1, with D maybe TRBD1 (5 bases). The length of the CDR3 is 14 residues. Germline loops: CDR1 SGDLS, CDR2 YYNGEE. With 0 bases removed from V and 3 bases from J, the gap between germline ends came to 7 bases. DNA of the CDR3: TGTGCCAGCAGCGTAGGGACACTCTACAATGAGCAGTTCTTC. Translated: CASSVGTLYNEQFF.

This clone was counted only a few times. V usage is TRBV14 and J usage is TRBJ1-1; D may be TRBD1 (5 bases). The CDR3 runs to 13 residues. V was shortened by 4 bases and J by 1 base, with 7 bases between the two germline ends. Germline V gene data show CDR1 as SGHDN and CDR2 as FVKESK. Written as DNA, the CDR3 is TGTGCCAGCAGCCTTACAGGGAACACTGAAGCTTTCTTT. This codes for CASSLTGNTEAFF.

The V and J genes are TRBV7-9 and TRBJ1-2; 8 bases agree with TRBD1. Trimming cost V 2 bases and J 8 bases; bases outside gene matches: 10. The CDR3 spans 15 residues. From germline, CDR1 is SEHNR and CDR2 FQNEAQ (reference sequence). The DNA for the CDR3 is TGTGCCAGCAGCTTACAGACAGGGGATACGGACGGCTACACCTTC. Translated, it gives CASSLQTGDTDGYTF. Together with reference TRBV7-9 and TRBJ1-2, the CDR3 gives the full variable domain: DTGVSQNPRHKITKRGQNVTFRCDPISEHNRLYWYRQTLGQGPEFLTYFQNEAQLEKSRLLSDRFSAERPKGSFSTLEIQRTEQGDSAMYLCASSLQTGDTDGYTFGSGTRLTVV.

This chain joins TRBV4-3 and TRBJ1-2; 7 bases agree with TRBD1. Germline V gene data show CDR1 as LGHNA and CDR2 as YSLEER. The CDR3 is made up of 14 amino acids. J lost 7 bases, V lost 1 base, and 6 bases had no gene match. The CDR3 protein is CASSQGQGDRGYTF. CDR3 DNA sequence: TGCGCCAGCAGCCAAGGACAGGGAGATCGTGGCTACACCTTC.

The chain couples TRBV28 to TRBJ2-5; a weak D match, TRBD2 (7 bases). Germline loops: CDR1 MDHEN, CDR2 SYDVKM. The CDR3 is 15 amino acids. Trimming cost V 1 base and J 2 bases, with 11 bases left between them. CDR3 sequence reads: CASSLLGGRQETQYF. The CDR3 DNA is TGTGCCAGCAGTTTATTGGGGGGGCGACAAGAGACCCAGTACTTC.

The chain combines TRBV5-5 with TRBJ1-5; a possible D gene is TRBD1 (5 bases). This CDR3 has 15 residues. Germline V gene data show CDR1 as SGHKS and CDR2 as YYEKEE (reference sequence). V was trimmed by 0 bases and J by 0 bases, leaving 7 bases between them. CDR3 DNA sequence: TGTGCCAGCAGCTTGGACAGGTATAGCAATCAGCCCCAGCATTTT. Translated, it gives CASSLDRYSNQPQHF. Drawing the rest from reference TRBV5-5 and TRBJ1-5, the complete variable domain is DAGVTQSPTHLIKTRGQQVTLRCSPISGHKSVSWYQQVLGQGPQFIFQYYEKEERGRGNFPDRFSARQFPNYSSELNVNALLLGDSALYLCASSLDRYSNQPQHFGDGTRLSIL.

Comment on this clone: One end of the junction varies from germline; a read error may be responsible. V and J are TRBV19 and TRBJ1-3; D gene ambiguous. This CDR3 comprises 13 residues. Germline CDR1 and CDR2: LNHDA and SQIVND (reference sequence). This chain's CDR3 is CASRLPSENTIYF. The CDR3 nucleotides are TGTGCCAGCAGACTGCCCTCTGAAAACACCATATATTTT.

The chain is built from TRBV7-8 and TRBJ1-1; perhaps TRBD1 as D (6 bases). This CDR3 region has 16 residues. The germline CDR1 and CDR2 sequences are SGHVS and FQNEAQ. The V and J ends lost 4 bases and 5 bases respectively, with 20 bases between them. DNA for the CDR3: TGTGCCAGCAGCTCCCAACAATTGATGGGGACAACTGAAGCTTTCTTT. This codes for CASSSQQLMGTTEAFF.